Following are 21 T cell receptor beta chains from one sample sequenced in a study of T-cell reconstitution after alpha-beta-depleted transplantation in children. The TCRbeta library incorporated unique molecular identifiers. One entry per CDR3 protein, called by TCRdb with MiXCR from the PCR reads. The sample yields about a million distinct CDR3 sequences, around 30% seen once. The sample was PBMCs, mostly from graft donor cells, taken 360 days after TCRalphabeta/CD19-depleted stem cell transplant. These receptors were taken from a boy in the first two years of life who had a stem cell transplant for SCID, so the T cells may come from the graft donor.

This clonotype came up a few times. The genes are TRBV12-3 or TRBV12-4 and TRBJ2-2; no firm D call. Trimming removed 4 bases from V and 0 bases from J, with 21 bases in between. CDR3 length equals 19 residues. The CDR3 sequence: CASSYAGSRPATNTGELFF. The CDR3 coding sequence is TGTGCCAGCAGTTATGCCGGTTCTCGGCCAGCAACGAACACCGGGGAGCTGTTTTTT.

This clonotype was observed a few times. The chain combines TRBV4-3 with TRBJ2-7, with D perhaps matching TRBD1 (5 bases). The length of the CDR3 is 16 residues. Looked up from germline, CDR1 is LGHNA and CDR2 is YSLEER. The ends were cut back, 0 bases at V and 3 bases at J, with 15 bases in the middle. The CDR3 reads CASSQEWQGRNYEQYF. The CDR3 coding sequence is TGCGCCAGCAGCCAAGAATGGCAGGGAAGGAACTACGAGCAGTACTTC.

The chain combines TRBV29-1 with TRBJ2-1, with 12 bases lining up with TRBD2. Germline V CDR1 and CDR2: SQVTM, ANQGSEA. The CDR3 length is 13 residues. V shed 4 bases, J shed 12 bases, and the junction held 7 bases outside the gene matches. Here the CDR3 reads CSVVWLAGGLQFF. In nucleotides, the CDR3 is TGCAGCGTTGTTTGGCTAGCGGGGGGGCTGCAGTTCTTC.

The chain uses TRBV7-9 and TRBJ2-1, with 14 positions matching TRBD2. The CDR3 runs to 17 residues. The ends lost 0 bases at V and 8 bases at J; junction bases unmatched: 6. CDR1 is SEHNR and CDR2 is FQNEAQ in the germline V gene (reference sequence). Here the CDR3 reads CASSLAPPGLAGDEQFF. CDR3 bases: TGTGCCAGCAGCTTAGCACCACCGGGACTAGCGGGAGATGAGCAGTTCTTC.

The chain couples TRBV5-6 to TRBJ2-6; D could derive from TRBD1 or TRBD2 (7 bases each). Germline assignment: CDR1 SGHDT and CDR2 YYEEEE. V was pared by 3 bases and J by 0 bases, with 16 bases between. This CDR3 has 18 amino acids. The CDR3 DNA sequence: TGTGCCAGCAGCTCCTACAGGGGAGGGCTCTCTGGGGCCAACGTCCTGACTTTC. This translates into CASSSYRGGLSGANVLTF.

This clonotype was counted between two and nine times. The chain links TRBV4-2 to TRBJ1-3; D perhaps matches TRBD1 (5 bases). The germline V gene has CDR1 LGHNA and CDR2 YNFKEQ. V shed 6 bases and J shed 3 bases, with 15 bases lying between them. This CDR3 has 15 residues. The DNA for the CDR3 is TGTGCCAGCAGGAAAACTGGGACTGGTGGAAACACCATATATTTT. It specifies CASRKTGTGGNTIYF.

The chain uses TRBV3-1 and TRBJ1-6; TRBD1 might be the D (5 bases). The ends were cut back, 2 bases at V and 7 bases at J, with 9 bases in the middle. The CDR3 length is 14 residues. Looked up from germline, CDR1 is LGHDT and CDR2 is YNNKEL (reference sequence). The CDR3 region has the DNA TGTGCCAGCAGCCAAAGAGGGACCAATTCACCCCTCCACTTT. It translates to CASSQRGTNSPLHF. Combining the CDR3 with reference TRBV3-1 and TRBJ1-6 gives the whole variable domain DTAVSQTPKYLVTQMGNDKSIKCEQNLGHDTMYWYKQDSKKFLKIMFSYNNKELIINETVPNRFSPKSPDKAHLNLHINSLELGDSAVYFCASSQRGTNSPLHFGNGTRLTVT.

The chain couples TRBV12-3 or TRBV12-4 to TRBJ2-4; 8 nucleotides align to TRBD1. CDR3 length: 16 residues. J gave up 6 bases and V 4 bases, and 11 bases lay outside the gene matches. DNA of the CDR3: TGTGCCAGCAGTTCCCTGGGGCAGGGGGCGGCAAACATTCAGTACTTC. It is translated as CASSSLGQGAANIQYF.

V and J are TRBV20-1 and TRBJ2-2; 8 nucleotides match TRBD1. V shed 6 bases, J shed 6 bases, and the junction held 6 bases outside the gene matches. Germline-derived CDR1 and CDR2 are DFQATT and SNEGSKA (reference sequence). CDR3 size: 13 residues. In DNA, the CDR3 is TGCAGTGCCCGGACAGGGTTGGCCGGGGAGCTGTTTTTT. This translates into CSARTGLAGELFF.

This chain joins TRBV5-4 and TRBJ2-7; 8 bases fit TRBD2. Trimming took 1 base from V and 2 from J; bases not matched to a gene: 2. The CDR3 consists of 14 residues. CDR1 and CDR2 from the germline V gene are SGHNT and YYREEE (reference sequence). CDR3 nucleotide sequence: TGTGCCAGCAGCTTGTCGGGGGGGCCCTACGAGCAGTACTTC. Residues: CASSLSGGPYEQYF.

V and J are TRBV10-3 and TRBJ2-3; weak D call: TRBD1 (5 bases). Germline CDR1 ENHRY, CDR2 SYGVKD. V was shortened by 2 bases and J by 7 bases, with 7 bases between the two germline ends. The CDR3 is 12 amino acids. The CDR3 here is CAISEQGYTQYF. The CDR3 DNA reads as TGTGCCATCAGTGAGCAGGGTTATACGCAGTATTTT.

The chain uses TRBV4-1 and TRBJ2-5; D unclear. The ends were cut back, 4 bases at V and 1 base at J, with 10 bases in the middle. The CDR3 is made up of 14 amino acids. The germline V gene has CDR1 MGHRA and CDR2 YSYEKL. DNA of the CDR3: TGCGCCAGCAGCCCCTGGGAAACCCAAGAGACCCAGTACTTC. It specifies CASSPWETQETQYF.

This clonotype has only a few counts. V and J are TRBV9 and TRBJ2-1; TRBD2 aligns across 7 bases. CDR3 size: 14 residues. Germline CDR1 reads SGDLS; CDR2 reads YYNGEE. J gave up 6 bases and V 4 bases, and 7 bases lay outside the gene matches. This CDR3 is CASSPSRTSNEQFF. The CDR3 DNA reads TGTGCCAGCAGCCCATCCCGGACTAGCAATGAGCAGTTCTTC.

The rearrangement links TRBV5-1 to TRBJ2-2; D not certain. Germline V gives CDR1 SGHRS, CDR2 YFSETQ. The CDR3 has 11 amino acids. Trimming stripped 0 bases from V and 10 bases from J, with 4 bases between. The CDR3 sequence: CASSLDLELFF. For the CDR3, the DNA is TGCGCCAGCAGCTTGGATTTGGAGCTGTTTTTT.

Only a few counts were recorded for this clonotype. The chain employs TRBV5-1 and TRBJ2-1; 7 bases agree with TRBD2. The CDR3 has 15 residues. Germline V gives CDR1 SGHRS, CDR2 YFSETQ. J gave up 1 base and V 2 bases, and 3 bases lay outside the gene matches. The CDR3 DNA is TGCGCCAGCAGCTTTCGGGAGGTGTCCTACAATGAGCAGTTCTTC. Encoded protein: CASSFREVSYNEQFF.

CDR3 sequence (DNA): TGTGCCAGCAGTTTGAAGCAGGGGGCCTACGAGCAGTACTTC. This translates into CASSLKQGAYEQYF. The rearrangement links TRBV12-3 or TRBV12-4 to TRBJ2-7; 7 nucleotides line up with TRBD1. V shed 3 bases and J 2 bases; nucleotides not matched to a gene: 4. CDR3 length: 14 residues.

In its sample, this clonotype was seen once. V usage is TRBV28 and J usage is TRBJ2-2; 10 positions agree with TRBD1. The CDR3 totals 21 residues. Germline values: CDR1 MDHEN, CDR2 SYDVKM. After removal of 6 bases from V and 4 bases from J, the junction contained 23 bases not matched to a gene. Here the CDR3 reads CASRPFGGPGQGSPFTGELFF. DNA for the CDR3: TGTGCCAGCAGACCCTTTGGGGGGCCGGGACAGGGGTCCCCCTTCACCGGGGAGCTGTTTTTT.

V usage is TRBV4-3 and J usage is TRBJ2-2, with D unresolved. This CDR3 is 18 amino acids long. The V and J ends lost 0 bases and 0 bases respectively, with 14 bases between them. Germline CDR1 LGHNA, CDR2 YSLEER. CDR3 nucleotides: TGCGCCAGCAGCCAAGATCCGGTTCGGCAGGCGAACACCGGGGAGCTGTTTTTT. Amino acids: CASSQDPVRQANTGELFF.

The chain joins TRBV7-9 to TRBJ2-7; 7 positions agree with TRBD2. J gave up 5 bases and V 1 base, and 5 bases lay outside the gene matches. The germline gives CDR1 SEHNR, CDR2 FQNEAQ (reference sequence). The CDR3 has 14 amino acids. Here the CDR3 reads CASSLVGGTHEQYF. For the CDR3, the DNA is TGTGCCAGCAGCTTAGTGGGGGGGACCCACGAGCAGTACTTC.

The chain has TRBV30 and TRBJ2-7; D perhaps matches TRBD2 (5 bases). Germline assignment: CDR1 GTSNPN and CDR2 SVGIG (reference sequence). This CDR3 has 12 amino acids. V was clipped by 5 bases and J by 3 bases, with 11 bases between them. The CDR3 protein is CAWGLLYYEQYF. The CDR3 region has the DNA TGTGCCTGGGGACTTTTATACTACGAGCAGTACTTC. Combining the CDR3 with reference TRBV30 and TRBJ2-7 gives the whole variable domain SQTIHQWPATLVQPVGSPLSLECTVEGTSNPNLYWYRQAAGRGLQLLFYSVGIGQISSEVPQNLSASRPQDRQFILSSKKLLLSDSGFYLCAWGLLYYEQYFGPGTRLTVT.

This chain links TRBV5-1 with TRBJ2-7, with D tentatively TRBD2 (6 bases). CDR1 and CDR2 (germline): SGHRS, YFSETQ. Between the trimmed V and J ends, which lost 0 bases and 3 bases, there was a span of 10 bases. This CDR3 has 14 amino acids. In DNA form, the CDR3 reads TGCGCCAGCAGCTTGGCGGGGGAAGACTACGAGCAGTACTTC. This translates into CASSLAGEDYEQYF.